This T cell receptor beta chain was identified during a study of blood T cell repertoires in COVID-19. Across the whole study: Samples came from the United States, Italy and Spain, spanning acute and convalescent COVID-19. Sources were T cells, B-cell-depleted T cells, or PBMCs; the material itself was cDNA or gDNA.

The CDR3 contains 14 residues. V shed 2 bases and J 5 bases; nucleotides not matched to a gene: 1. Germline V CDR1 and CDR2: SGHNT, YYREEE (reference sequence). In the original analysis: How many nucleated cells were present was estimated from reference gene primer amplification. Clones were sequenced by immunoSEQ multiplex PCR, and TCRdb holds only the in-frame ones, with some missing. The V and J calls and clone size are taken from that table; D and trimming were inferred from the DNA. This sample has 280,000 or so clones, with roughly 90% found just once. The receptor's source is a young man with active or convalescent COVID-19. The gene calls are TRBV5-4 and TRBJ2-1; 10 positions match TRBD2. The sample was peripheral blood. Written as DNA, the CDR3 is TGTGCCAGCAGCTTAGCGGGGGGGAACAATGAGCAGTTCTTC. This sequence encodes CASSLAGGNNEQFF.